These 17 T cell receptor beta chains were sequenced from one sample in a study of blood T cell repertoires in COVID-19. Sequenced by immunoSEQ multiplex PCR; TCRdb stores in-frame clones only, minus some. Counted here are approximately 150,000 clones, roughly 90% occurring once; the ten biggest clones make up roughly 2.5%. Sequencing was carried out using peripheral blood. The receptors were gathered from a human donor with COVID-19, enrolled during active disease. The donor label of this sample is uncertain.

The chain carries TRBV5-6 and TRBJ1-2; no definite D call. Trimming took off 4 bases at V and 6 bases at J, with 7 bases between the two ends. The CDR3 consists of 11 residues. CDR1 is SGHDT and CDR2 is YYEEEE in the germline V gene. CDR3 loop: CASSRVDGYTF. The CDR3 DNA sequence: TGTGCCAGCAGCCGGGTCGATGGCTACACCTTC.

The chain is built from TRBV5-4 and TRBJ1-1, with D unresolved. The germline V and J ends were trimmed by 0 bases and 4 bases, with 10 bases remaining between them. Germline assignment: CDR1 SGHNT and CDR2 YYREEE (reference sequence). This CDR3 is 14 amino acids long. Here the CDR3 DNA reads TGTGCCAGCAGCTTGGCGGGGAGGATCACTGAAGCTTTCTTT. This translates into CASSLAGRITEAFF.

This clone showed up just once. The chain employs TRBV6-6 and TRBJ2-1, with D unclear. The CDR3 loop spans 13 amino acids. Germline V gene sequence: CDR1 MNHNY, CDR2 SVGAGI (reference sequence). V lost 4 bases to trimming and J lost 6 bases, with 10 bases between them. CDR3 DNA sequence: TGTGCCAGCAGTTTCGCAGATTTCAATGAGCAGTTCTTC. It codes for CASSFADFNEQFF.

CDR3 loop: CASSVASTGNTEAFF. The CDR3 nucleotides are TGTGCCAGCAGCGTGGCGAGTACAGGGAACACTGAAGCTTTCTTT. The chain carries TRBV28 and TRBJ1-1, with a tentative D call TRBD1 (5 bases). Germline values: CDR1 MDHEN, CDR2 SYDVKM. The length of the CDR3 is 15 residues. V lost 6 bases and J lost 1, with 15 bases in between. Supplemented by reference TRBV28 and TRBJ1-1, the full variable domain reads DVKVTQSSRYLVKRTGEKVFLECVQDMDHENMFWYRQDPGLGLRLIYFSYDVKMKEKGDIPEGYSVSREKKERFSLILESASTNQTSMYLCASSVASTGNTEAFFGQGTRLTVV.

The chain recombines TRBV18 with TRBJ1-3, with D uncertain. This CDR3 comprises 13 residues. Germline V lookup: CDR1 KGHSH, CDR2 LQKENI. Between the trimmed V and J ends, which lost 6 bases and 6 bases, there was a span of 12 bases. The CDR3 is CASSEGLANTIYF. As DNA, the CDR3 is TGTGCCAGCTCCGAAGGACTTGCAAACACCATATATTTT.

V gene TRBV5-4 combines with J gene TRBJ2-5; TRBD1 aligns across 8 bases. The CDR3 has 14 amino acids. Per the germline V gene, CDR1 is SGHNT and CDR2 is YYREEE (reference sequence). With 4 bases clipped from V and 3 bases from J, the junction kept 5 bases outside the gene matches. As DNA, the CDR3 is TGTGCCAGCAGCCCTCCGGGACAGGAAGAGACCCAGTACTTC. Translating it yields CASSPPGQEETQYF.

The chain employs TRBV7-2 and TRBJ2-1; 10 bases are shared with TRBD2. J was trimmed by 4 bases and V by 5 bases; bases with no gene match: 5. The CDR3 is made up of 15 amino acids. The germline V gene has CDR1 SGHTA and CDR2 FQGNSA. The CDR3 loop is CASSQAGGPYNEQFF. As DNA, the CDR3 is TGTGCCAGCAGCCAAGCGGGGGGGCCTTACAATGAGCAGTTCTTC.

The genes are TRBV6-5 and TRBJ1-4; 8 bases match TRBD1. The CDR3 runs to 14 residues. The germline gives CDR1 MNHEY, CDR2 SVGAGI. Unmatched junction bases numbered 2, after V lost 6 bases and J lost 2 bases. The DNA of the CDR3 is TGTGCCAGCAGGCGACAGGGGACTAATGAAAAACTGTTTTTT. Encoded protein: CASRRQGTNEKLFF.

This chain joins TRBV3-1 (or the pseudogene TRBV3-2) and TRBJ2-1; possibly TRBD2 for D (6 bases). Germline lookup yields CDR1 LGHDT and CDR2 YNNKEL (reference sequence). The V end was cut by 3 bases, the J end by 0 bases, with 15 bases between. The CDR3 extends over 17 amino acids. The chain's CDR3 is CASSHGTSSHSYNEQFF. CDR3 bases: TGTGCCAGCAGCCATGGGACTTCCTCTCACTCCTACAATGAGCAGTTCTTC.

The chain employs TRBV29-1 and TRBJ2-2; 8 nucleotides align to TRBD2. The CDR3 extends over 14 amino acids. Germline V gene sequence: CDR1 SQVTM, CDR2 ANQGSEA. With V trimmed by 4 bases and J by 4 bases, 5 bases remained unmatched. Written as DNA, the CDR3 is TGCAGCGTTGGTTCCGCGGGAGGCACCGGGGAGCTGTTTTTT. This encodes CSVGSAGGTGELFF.

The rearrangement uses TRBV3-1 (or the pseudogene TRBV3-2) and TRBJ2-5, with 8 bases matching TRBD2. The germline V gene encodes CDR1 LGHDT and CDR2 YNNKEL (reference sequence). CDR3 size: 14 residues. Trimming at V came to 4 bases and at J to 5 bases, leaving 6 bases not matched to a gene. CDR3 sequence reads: CASSRSGGLETQYF. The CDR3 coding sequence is TGTGCCAGCAGCCGGTCGGGGGGGCTTGAGACCCAGTACTTC.

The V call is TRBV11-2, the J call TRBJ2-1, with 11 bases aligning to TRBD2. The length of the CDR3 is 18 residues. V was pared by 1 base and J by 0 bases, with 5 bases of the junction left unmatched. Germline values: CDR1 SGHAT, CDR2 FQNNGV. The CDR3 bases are TGTGCCAGCAGCTTAGTTAGCGGGGGGGCGGGCTCCTACAATGAGCAGTTCTTC. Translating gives CASSLVSGGAGSYNEQFF. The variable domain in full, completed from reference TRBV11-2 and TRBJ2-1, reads EAGVAQSPRYKIIEKRQSVAFWCNPISGHATLYWYQQILGQGPKLLIQFQNNGVVDDSQLPKDRFSAERLKGVDSTLKIQPAKLEDSAVYLCASSLVSGGAGSYNEQFFGPGTRLTVL.

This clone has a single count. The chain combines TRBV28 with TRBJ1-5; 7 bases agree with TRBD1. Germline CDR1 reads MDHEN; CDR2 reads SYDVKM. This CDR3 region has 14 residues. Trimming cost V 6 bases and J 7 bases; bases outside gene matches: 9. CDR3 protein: CASRRRGSGQPQHF. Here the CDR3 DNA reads TGTGCCAGCAGGCGCAGGGGGAGTGGACAGCCCCAGCATTTT.

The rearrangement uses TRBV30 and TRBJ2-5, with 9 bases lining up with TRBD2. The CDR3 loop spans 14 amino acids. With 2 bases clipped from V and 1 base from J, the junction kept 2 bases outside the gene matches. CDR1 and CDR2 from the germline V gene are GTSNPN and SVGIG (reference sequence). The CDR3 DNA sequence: TGTGCCTGGAGTACTAGCGGGCTCCAAGAGACCCAGTACTTC. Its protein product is CAWSTSGLQETQYF.

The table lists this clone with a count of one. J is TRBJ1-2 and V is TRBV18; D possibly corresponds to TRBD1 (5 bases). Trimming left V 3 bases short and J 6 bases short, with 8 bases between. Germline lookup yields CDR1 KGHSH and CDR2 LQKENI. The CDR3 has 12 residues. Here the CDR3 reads CASSPSGNGYTF. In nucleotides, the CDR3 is TGTGCCAGCTCACCCTCAGGGAATGGCTACACCTTC.

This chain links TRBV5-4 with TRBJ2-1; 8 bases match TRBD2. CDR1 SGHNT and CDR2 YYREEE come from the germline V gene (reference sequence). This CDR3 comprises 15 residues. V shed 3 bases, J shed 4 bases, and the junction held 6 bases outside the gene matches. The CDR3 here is CASSWLRGGYNEQFF. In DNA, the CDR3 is TGTGCCAGCAGCTGGCTTCGCGGGGGGTACAATGAGCAGTTCTTC. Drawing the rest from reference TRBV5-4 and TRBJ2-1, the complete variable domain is ETGVTQSPTHLIKTRGQQVTLRCSSQSGHNTVSWYQQALGQGPQFIFQYYREEENGRGNFPPRFSGLQFPNYSSELNVNALELDDSALYLCASSWLRGGYNEQFFGPGTRLTVL.

Here the CDR3 DNA reads TGTGCCAGCTCACCTGAGAGGGGGTGGAATCAGCCCCAGCATTTT. This gives the protein CASSPERGWNQPQHF. V gene TRBV18 combines with J gene TRBJ1-5; D is possibly TRBD1 (6 bases). The V gene's germline CDR1 is KGHSH and CDR2 LQKENI. This CDR3 contains 15 residues. Trimming left V 3 bases short and J 4 bases short, with 13 bases between.